Following are 30 T cell receptor beta chains from one sample sequenced in a study of T cell responses to AZD1222 COVID-19 vaccine (dated by TCRdb to the early 2020s). What the time point label conveys for this sample: baseline before first vaccination. Library prep was done by the immunoSEQ multiplex PCR assay. TCRdb limited this immuneACCESS table to in-frame rearrangements with V and J called. A share of clones is missing; checked studies link under half to unresolved V genes, and the rest is unexplained. In this sample the table shows fewer than 200,000 clones, over 80% of which occur a single time. The top ten clonotypes cover around 5.8% of the sample. The source material was peripheral blood, sampled on day 0 of AZD1222 vaccination. The receptors derive from an adult in good health.

CDR3 bases: TGTGCCAGCCGAGGCCTTGACTCAAAACTCCCGCCCCAGCATTTT. This codes for CASRGLDSKLPPQHF. The chain combines TRBV19 with TRBJ1-5; D call uncertain. The V and J ends lost 9 bases and 9 bases respectively, with 24 bases between them. CDR1 and CDR2 (germline): LNHDA, SQIVND (reference sequence). CDR3 length: 15 residues.

A remark on this clone: This same CDR3 is encoded by further DNA sequences in the sample. This sequence joins TRBV28 and TRBJ2-1; D is tentatively TRBD1 or TRBD2 (5 bases each). Per the germline V gene, CDR1 is MDHEN and CDR2 is SYDVKM. V lost 4 bases and J lost 0, with 7 bases in between. The CDR3 sequence is 14 residues long. DNA of the CDR3: TGTGCCAGCAGTTGGGGGTCCTCCTACAATGAGCAGTTCTTC. Protein: CASSWGSSYNEQFF.

This chain joins TRBV4-3 and TRBJ1-2, with D perhaps TRBD1 (5 bases). This CDR3 is 14 amino acids long. The germline V and J ends were trimmed by 0 bases and 4 bases, with 9 bases remaining between them. From germline, CDR1 is LGHNA and CDR2 YSLEER. The CDR3: CASSQDAGPYGYTF. CDR3 bases: TGCGCCAGCAGCCAAGACGCAGGGCCCTATGGCTACACCTTC.

This chain links TRBV3-1 (or the pseudogene TRBV3-2) with TRBJ2-7; unclear D gene. The CDR3 covers 13 residues. Looked up from germline, CDR1 is LGHDT and CDR2 is YNNKEL (reference sequence). Trimming pared 1 base from V and 4 bases from J, leaving 8 bases between. The CDR3 DNA is TGTGCCAGCAGCCAAGGATTGCGGTACGAGCAGTACTTC. This gives the protein CASSQGLRYEQYF.

The genes are TRBV18 and TRBJ1-4, with a weak D call TRBD1 (5 bases). This CDR3 spans 15 amino acids. CDR1 is KGHSH and CDR2 is LQKENI in the germline V gene. Trimming removed 1 base from V and 7 bases from J, with 13 bases in between. This CDR3 reads CASSPRTGRGEKLFF. The CDR3 DNA follows: TGTGCCAGCTCACCACGGACGGGACGGGGTGAAAAACTGTTTTTT.

This chain uses TRBV29-1 with TRBJ1-2; D might be TRBD1 (5 bases). The CDR3 consists of 14 residues. Germline V gives CDR1 SQVTM, CDR2 ANQGSEA. V dropped 7 bases and J dropped 8 bases, with 23 bases sitting between them. CDR3 DNA sequence: TGCAGCGGTTCAGGGAGAGGGTCCAACGGAGGCTACACCTTC. Its protein product is CSGSGRGSNGGYTF.

The chain uses TRBV19 and TRBJ2-7, with TRBD2 as a possible D gene (5 bases). Germline CDR1 and CDR2: LNHDA and SQIVND (reference sequence). This CDR3 has 14 amino acids. Trimming cost V 11 bases and J 1 base, with 18 bases left between them. In DNA form, the CDR3 reads TGTGCCTGCAAATCCCGAACGGGGTCCTACGAGCAGTACTTC. It specifies CACKSRTGSYEQYF.

The rearrangement uses TRBV28 and TRBJ2-7; unclear D gene. The CDR3 loop spans 13 amino acids. Germline V CDR1 and CDR2: MDHEN, SYDVKM. V was cut by 0 bases and J by 3 bases, with 6 bases left in between. The CDR3 loop reads CASSLWVGYEQYF. The DNA for the CDR3 is TGTGCCAGCAGTTTATGGGTGGGCTACGAGCAGTACTTC.

This chain links TRBV5-4 with TRBJ1-5; D is unclear. The CDR3 sequence is 17 residues long. With 0 bases removed from V and 6 bases from J, the gap between germline ends came to 19 bases. The germline V gene encodes CDR1 SGHNT and CDR2 YYREEE (reference sequence). DNA for the CDR3: TGTGCCAGCAGCTTGGGGCCGGAAGGGAGTGTAGGTCAGCCCCAGCATTTT. Its translation is CASSLGPEGSVGQPQHF.

The chain carries TRBV12-3 or TRBV12-4 and TRBJ1-2; no firm D call. Trimming took off 3 bases at V and 8 bases at J, with 13 bases between the two ends. The CDR3 is made up of 13 amino acids. As DNA, the CDR3 is TGTGCCAGCAGTTTTGCAAGGAGTCAGGGCTACACCTTC. This encodes CASSFARSQGYTF.

This sequence joins TRBV20-1 and TRBJ1-2, with D unresolved. CDR1 and CDR2 from the germline V gene are DFQATT and SNEGSKA (reference sequence). The ends were cut back, 3 bases at V and 4 bases at J, with 12 bases in the middle. The CDR3 consists of 13 residues. The CDR3 nucleotides are TGCAGTGCTAGTCCGGAAATCGTCTATGGCTACACCTTC. Its translation is CSASPEIVYGYTF.

The V and J genes are TRBV28 and TRBJ2-7, with 7 bases matching TRBD1. Per the germline V gene, CDR1 is MDHEN and CDR2 is SYDVKM. Trimming took 5 bases from V and 0 from J; bases not matched to a gene: 7. The CDR3 runs 15 residues. The CDR3 sequence is CASSRRQGFSYEQYF. CDR3 coding DNA: TGTGCCAGCAGTCGGCGACAGGGTTTCTCCTACGAGCAGTACTTC.

The CDR3 loop reads CASSQQGITDTQYF. The CDR3 bases are TGTGCCAGCAGCCAACAGGGTATCACAGATACGCAGTATTTT. The chain joins TRBV3-1 (or the pseudogene TRBV3-2) to TRBJ2-3; D possibly corresponds to TRBD1 (5 bases). The V and J ends lost 2 bases and 2 bases respectively, with 8 bases between them. The CDR3 loop spans 14 amino acids. Germline V gene lookup returns CDR1 LGHDT and CDR2 YNNKEL (reference sequence).

The table lists this clone with a count of one. The chain joins TRBV6-5 to TRBJ2-7; D unresolved. This CDR3 has 13 residues. Trimming shortened V by 5 bases and J by 3 bases, and 11 bases separated the two germline ends. Germline V gene sequence: CDR1 MNHEY, CDR2 SVGAGI. Written as DNA, the CDR3 is TGTGCCAGCAGTCAACCGGGTCGCTACGAGCAGTACTTC. It encodes CASSQPGRYEQYF.

The genes are TRBV7-9 and TRBJ2-2; 10 bases agree with TRBD2. The CDR3 loop spans 18 amino acids. Germline CDR1 reads SEHNR; CDR2 reads FQNEAQ (reference sequence). The J segment lost 2 bases and the V segment lost 5 bases, leaving 11 bases of the junction unmatched. The CDR3 bases are TGTGCCAGCAGCCGATTGGAGGCTAGCGGGAGCAACACCGGGGAGCTGTTTTTT. Translating gives CASSRLEASGSNTGELFF. The full variable domain, completed using reference TRBV7-9 and TRBJ2-2, is DTGVSQNPRHKITKRGQNVTFRCDPISEHNRLYWYRQTLGQGPEFLTYFQNEAQLEKSRLLSDRFSAERPKGSFSTLEIQRTEQGDSAMYLCASSRLEASGSNTGELFFGEGSRLTVL.

The genes are TRBV29-1 and TRBJ1-5, with unresolved D. Trimming pared 5 bases from V and 2 bases from J, leaving 13 bases between. CDR1 is SQVTM and CDR2 is ANQGSEA in the germline V gene. The CDR3 extends over 14 amino acids. This CDR3 reads CSVKVSSRNQPQHF. The CDR3 region has the DNA TGCAGCGTTAAGGTTTCCTCTCGCAATCAGCCCCAGCATTTT.

The V gene is TRBV27, the J gene TRBJ1-1; possible D gene TRBD1, 6 bases. Germline V gene sequence: CDR1 MNHEY, CDR2 SMNVEV (reference sequence). The CDR3 is 16 residues long. Trimming cost V 7 bases and J 0 bases, with 18 bases left between them. CDR3 coding DNA: TGTGCCAGCACCAAGGGGGGGGATTACATGAACACTGAAGCTTTCTTT. It codes for CASTKGGDYMNTEAFF.

The J gene is TRBJ2-5, the V gene TRBV5-4; 7 bases agree with TRBD1. The CDR3 loop spans 15 amino acids. Germline V gene lookup returns CDR1 SGHNT and CDR2 YYREEE (reference sequence). V was clipped by 2 bases and J by 0 bases; unmatched bases: 4. The CDR3 loop is CASSFRDRYQETQYF. CDR3 sequence (DNA): TGTGCCAGCAGCTTCCGGGACAGATACCAAGAGACCCAGTACTTC.

The J gene is TRBJ2-5, the V gene TRBV5-1; 11 bases are shared with TRBD2. The CDR3 totals 16 residues. The V and J ends lost 4 bases and 2 bases, in that order; junction bases with no gene match: 7. From germline, CDR1 is SGHRS and CDR2 YFSETQ. CDR3 sequence reads: CASSPGSSGGQETQYF. CDR3 bases: TGCGCCAGCAGCCCAGGGTCTAGCGGGGGGCAAGAGACCCAGTACTTC.

This rearrangement joins TRBV7-2 to TRBJ1-5; no definite D call. Germline V gene sequence: CDR1 SGHTA, CDR2 FQGNSA. The CDR3 extends over 15 amino acids. Deletions cut 1 base from V and 0 bases from J, with 7 bases between. CDR3 bases: TGTGCCAGCAGCTTAGAAGGTACTAGCAATCAGCCCCAGCATTTT. This sequence encodes CASSLEGTSNQPQHF. The entire variable domain, with the rest obtained from reference TRBV7-2 and TRBJ1-5, is as follows: GAGVSQSPSNKVTEKGKDVELRCDPISGHTALYWYRQSLGQGLEFLIYFQGNSAPDKSGLPSDRFSAERTGGSVSTLTIQRTQQEDSAVYLCASSLEGTSNQPQHFGDGTRLSIL.

The V call is TRBV2, the J call TRBJ1-1, with a possible D match to TRBD1 (5 bases). The CDR3 has 13 amino acids. The V gene lost 6 bases and the J gene lost 1 base, with 9 bases spanning the gap. Germline V gives CDR1 SNHLY, CDR2 FYNNEI. The CDR3 region has the DNA TGTGCCAGCAGCCTGACAGCGAACACTGAAGCTTTCTTT. It is translated as CASSLTANTEAFF.

The chain carries TRBV6-5 and TRBJ1-4; TRBD1 agrees at 7 bases. The CDR3 extends over 15 amino acids. The germline CDR1 and CDR2 sequences are MNHEY and SVGAGI. With 5 bases clipped from V and 7 bases from J, the junction kept 10 bases outside the gene matches. The CDR3 reads CASSRTRQGREKLFF. The CDR3 nucleotides read TGTGCCAGCAGTAGAACTCGACAGGGACGTGAAAAACTGTTTTTT.

The chain combines TRBV3-1 (or the pseudogene TRBV3-2) with TRBJ2-7; TRBD1 aligns across 7 bases. V shed 0 bases and J 2 bases; nucleotides not matched to a gene: 4. Germline CDR1 reads LGHDT; CDR2 reads YNNKEL (reference sequence). This CDR3 spans 15 amino acids. The CDR3 loop reads CASSQEMGQPYEQYF. The CDR3 nucleotides read TGTGCCAGCAGCCAAGAAATGGGACAGCCCTACGAGCAGTACTTC.

V gene TRBV28 combines with J gene TRBJ2-1; TRBD2 matches 7 bases. V shed 4 bases, J shed 2 bases, and the junction held 5 bases outside the gene matches. CDR3 size: 15 residues. Germline V lookup: CDR1 MDHEN, CDR2 SYDVKM. In DNA form, the CDR3 reads TGTGCCAGCAGTTCGGGGGGAGGCGCCTACAATGAGCAGTTCTTC. As protein: CASSSGGGAYNEQFF.

This chain links TRBV19 with TRBJ2-7; a weak D match, TRBD1 (6 bases). Germline V gene data show CDR1 as LNHDA and CDR2 as SQIVND (reference sequence). The CDR3 runs to 15 residues. The ends were cut back, 5 bases at V and 6 bases at J, with 20 bases in the middle. CDR3 region: CASSFAGTQNSEQYF. In DNA form, the CDR3 reads TGTGCCAGTAGTTTCGCCGGGACACAAAACTCCGAGCAGTACTTC.

This chain links TRBV28 with TRBJ1-5, with D unclear. Trimming removed 8 bases from V and 0 bases from J, with 11 bases in between. The CDR3 length is 14 residues. Germline V lookup: CDR1 MDHEN, CDR2 SYDVKM. The CDR3 spells CASRLGLSNQPQHF. CDR3 sequence (DNA): TGTGCCAGCCGCCTGGGCCTTAGCAATCAGCCCCAGCATTTT. Variable domain in full (rest from reference TRBV28 and TRBJ1-5): DVKVTQSSRYLVKRTGEKVFLECVQDMDHENMFWYRQDPGLGLRLIYFSYDVKMKEKGDIPEGYSVSREKKERFSLILESASTNQTSMYLCASRLGLSNQPQHFGDGTRLSIL.

V is TRBV9 and J is TRBJ1-5, with D unresolved. The germline CDR1 and CDR2 sequences are SGDLS and YYNGEE. The CDR3 totals 15 residues. Trimming took 1 base from V and 4 from J, leaving 12 bases between them. In nucleotides, the CDR3 is TGTGCCAGCAGCGTAACCCCCGATCAGAATCAGCCCCAGCATTTT. Translated: CASSVTPDQNQPQHF.

The chain is built from TRBV6-2 or TRBV6-3 and TRBJ2-7; D may be TRBD1 (5 bases). Germline CDR1 reads MNHEY; CDR2 reads SVGEGT. Trimming left V 3 bases short and J 3 bases short, with 18 bases between. CDR3 length: 16 residues. CDR3 loop: CASSYFSGAHIYEQYF. CDR3 coding DNA: TGTGCCAGCAGTTATTTCTCTGGGGCCCACATCTACGAGCAGTACTTC.

The chain uses TRBV10-2 and TRBJ2-2; no clear D gene. Trimming took off 8 bases at V and 6 bases at J, with 19 bases between the two ends. CDR1 WSHSY and CDR2 SAAADI come from the germline V gene. The CDR3 is 15 residues long. CDR3 DNA: TGCGCCAGCCGCCCCGGTCCCGTTTTGTCCGGGGAGCTGTTTTTT. This gives the protein CASRPGPVLSGELFF.

The chain recombines TRBV6-5 with TRBJ1-6, with D unclear. The V gene lost 6 bases and the J gene lost 7 bases, with 16 bases spanning the gap. This CDR3 spans 15 amino acids. Germline-derived CDR1 and CDR2 are MNHEY and SVGAGI. CDR3 sequence reads: CASSVQLSGNSPLHF. The CDR3 DNA follows: TGTGCCAGCAGCGTACAGCTCTCGGGGAATTCACCCCTCCACTTT.